One T cell receptor beta chain is described in this entry. This clonotype was observed many times. Its cognate antigen has yet to be identified. Base qualities are missing; no much larger clone stands one base away. The sample is drawn from a study of spatial heterogeneity in lung cancer (dated by TCRdb to about 2019). Study-wide context: More beta-chain than alpha-chain transcripts were consistently detected, likely reflecting higher beta-chain transcript abundance. The study linked features of the TCR repertoire to counts of nonsynonymous mutations, which were determined by whole-exome sequencing of tumor tissue. TCR alpha and beta repertoires were quantitatively compared across multiple tumor regions, matched nontumor lung and blood in non-small cell lung cancer. In the raw uncorrected reads, each unique combination of TCR and UMI appeared more than ten times on average. Both alpha and beta chains were TCR-sequenced in 210 or so tumor regions, 64 matched nontumor lung samples and around 50 PBMC samples obtained at surgery. In tumor regions, TCR transcript counts showed a strong correlation with a T cell transcriptional module score from matched bulk RNA-seq. The paper's findings and limits, for the study overall: TCR-seq coverage of tumor T cells was estimated at only around 7% for alpha chains and about 14% for beta chains. The number of expanded intratumoral alpha and beta TCRs correlated with the tumor nonsynonymous mutation count. Confirming at a functional level the hypothesis that regional TCRs recognize regional mutations was considered to require additional single-cell paired TCR alpha and beta sequencing. Counts of ubiquitous and regional expanded TCRs were found to correlate with counts of ubiquitous and regional nonsynonymous mutations, respectively.

Libraries were built with 5' RACE. Instrument on record: NextSeq 500. In the TCR library protocol, a unique molecular identifier was attached to each TCR cDNA molecule so that PCR and sequencing errors could be corrected. The published analysis was carried out like this. TCR identification, UMI-based error correction and CDR3 extraction were all carried out with Decombinator tools. Expanded TCRs were defined as those above a frequency of 2 per 1,000, corresponding to the top 1% of the tumor frequency distribution. Expanded tumor TCRs were classed as regional if statistically deemed absent (corrected P<0.05) from at least one tumor region, otherwise ubiquitous. Each repertoire was subsampled 100 times to 5,000 TCRs, after which Renyi diversity was computed with the R vegan package. CDR3 similarity networks were constructed using string-kernel similarity of amino acid triplets, with links drawn between CDR3s whose pairwise similarity was above 0.82. TCRdb took the public reads, trimmed them with fastp at Q25, ran MiXCR for clone calling and kept in-frame beta chains. Rows merge per CDR3 protein into single entries with the most common DNA and genes. The V and J calls here are based on TCRdb, not the publication. The sample has about 18,000 distinct CDR3 sequences on record, 5.5% to 8% of them singletons. The ten largest account for about 4% of the sample.

The CDR3 runs 15 residues from the cysteine to the phenylalanine. The CDR3 DNA has 45 bases and is translated from base 1. Trimming accounts for 10 bases at V and 5 bases at J, while the number of junction bases matched to no gene is 7. The germline V gene supplies CDR1 KGHDR and CDR2 SFDVKD. The time point label here, explained by the study, means: sample taken at primary tumor resection. Donors were 72 patients with early-stage, untreated non-small cell lung cancer from the lung TRACERx cohort. TCR sequencing used whole RNA extracted from tumor and nontumor lung tissue, or from cryopreserved PBMC samples, without cell sorting. A patient was chosen for TCR sequencing only when enough RNA was available from at least two tumor regions. Tumor and adjacent nontumor lung specimens were reviewed by a lung pathologist before selection.

The sequences come from lung tumor tissue, collected at surgery. This sequence uses TRBV24-1 and TRBJ2-5; 15 bases in the junction line up with TRBD2. The receptor was isolated from a female donor with early-stage non-small cell lung cancer. The DNA sequence follows: TGTGCCACAGGACTAGCGGGAGGGCGCTCGGAGACCCAGTACTTC. Protein translation: CATGLAGGRSETQYF.